This entry is about one T cell receptor beta chain. This record comes from a study of blood T cells in healthy people across ages. This CDR3 is built from 15 residues. The V gene end was trimmed by 6 bases and the J gene end by 1 base; junction bases not matched to a gene: 6. Germline CDR1 reads MDHEN; CDR2 reads SYDVKM. PCR was performed a second time for roughly 7 to 11 cycles using a sample-barcoded 5' primer and a J-beta primer mix. Any given sample supplied a minimum of 2.5 million CDR3-containing paired-end reads. TCRdb itself ran the 5' RACE reads through MiXCR, one entry per CDR3 protein. The table has 1.5 million or so distinct CDR3 sequences, around two fifths seen once; the top ten hold 7.9%. Each of the donors had around 10 milliliters of peripheral blood drawn into EDTA-treated Vacutainer tubes. Each sample gave at least 6.5 million isolated PBMCs. Samples each had at least 5 micrograms of total RNA extracted.

The sequence came from a woman aged 18-35 years in good health. The sequencing sample was made of blood. This chain uses TRBV28 with TRBJ2-5; TRBD1 aligns across 9 bases. CDR3 in amino acids: CASRKDRGFQETQYF. In DNA, the CDR3 is TGTGCCAGCAGAAAGGACAGGGGCTTCCAAGAGACCCAGTACTTC.